This record concerns one TCR beta chain sequence. The antigen is undetermined. The sample comes from a study of blood T cells in healthy people across ages. V lost 6 bases and J lost 5, with 14 bases in between. Germline values: CDR1 MDHEN, CDR2 SYDVKM. The CDR3 consists of 14 residues. Regarding the study as a whole: Diversity figures based on one million T cells were deemed too low.

The authors isolated at least 6 million PBMCs per sample. It was with a sample-barcoded 5' primer and a J-beta primer mix that a second PCR of roughly 6 to 12 cycles was run. Each cDNA was tagged by a template-switch adaptor containing 12 random nucleotides. TCRdb reanalysed the 5' RACE reads using MiXCR and keeps one entry per CDR3 protein. The sample lists 1,800,000 or so distinct CDR3 sequences, about two fifths occurring once. The specimen was blood. This clonotype was obtained from a human donor in good health. J is TRBJ2-1 and V is TRBV28, with a possible D match to TRBD1 (5 bases). The CDR3 bases are TGTGCCAGCAGCAGGGATCCGACCAACAATGAGCAGTTCTTC. Protein product: CASSRDPTNNEQFF.